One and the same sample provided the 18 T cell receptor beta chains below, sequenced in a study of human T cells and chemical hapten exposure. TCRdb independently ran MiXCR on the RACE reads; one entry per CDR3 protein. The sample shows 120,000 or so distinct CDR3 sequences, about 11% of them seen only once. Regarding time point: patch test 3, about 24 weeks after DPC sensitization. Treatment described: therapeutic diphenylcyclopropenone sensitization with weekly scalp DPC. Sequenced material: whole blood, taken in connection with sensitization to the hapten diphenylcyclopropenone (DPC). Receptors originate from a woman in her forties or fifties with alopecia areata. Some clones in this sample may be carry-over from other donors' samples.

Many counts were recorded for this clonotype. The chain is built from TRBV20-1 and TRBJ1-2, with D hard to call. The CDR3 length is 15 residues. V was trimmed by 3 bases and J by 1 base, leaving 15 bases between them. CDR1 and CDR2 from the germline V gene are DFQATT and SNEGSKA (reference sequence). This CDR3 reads CSASDLFGVNYGYTF. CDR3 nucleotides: TGCAGTGCTAGCGACCTCTTTGGGGTTAACTATGGCTACACCTTC.

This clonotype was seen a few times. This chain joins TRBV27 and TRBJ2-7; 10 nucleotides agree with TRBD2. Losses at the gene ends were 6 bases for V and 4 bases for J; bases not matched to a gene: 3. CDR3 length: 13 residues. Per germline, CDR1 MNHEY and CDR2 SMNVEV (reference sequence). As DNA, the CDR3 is TGTGCCAGCAGGCTTAGCGGGAGGTACGAGCAGTACTTC. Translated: CASRLSGRYEQYF.

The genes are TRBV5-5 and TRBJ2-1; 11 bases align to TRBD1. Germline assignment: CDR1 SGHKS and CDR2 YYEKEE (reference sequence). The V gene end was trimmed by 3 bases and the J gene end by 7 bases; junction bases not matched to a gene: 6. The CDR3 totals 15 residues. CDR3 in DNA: TGTGCCAGCAGCTCCCGGGACAGGGGGTATAATGAGCAGTTCTTC. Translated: CASSSRDRGYNEQFF.

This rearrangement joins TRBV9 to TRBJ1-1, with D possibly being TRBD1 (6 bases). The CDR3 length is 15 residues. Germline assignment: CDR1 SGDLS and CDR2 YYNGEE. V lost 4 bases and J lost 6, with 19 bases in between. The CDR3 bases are TGTGCCAGCAGCCCCGGGCGGGGGGCCTGGGCTGAAGCTTTCTTT. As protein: CASSPGRGAWAEAFF.

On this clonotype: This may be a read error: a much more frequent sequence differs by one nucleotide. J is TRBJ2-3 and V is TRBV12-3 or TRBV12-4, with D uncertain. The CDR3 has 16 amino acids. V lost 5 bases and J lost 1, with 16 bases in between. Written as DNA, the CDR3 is TGTGCCAGCAGTCCCCTTTGGTGCCTCGGCACAGATACGCAGTATTTT. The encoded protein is CASSPLWCLGTDTQYF.

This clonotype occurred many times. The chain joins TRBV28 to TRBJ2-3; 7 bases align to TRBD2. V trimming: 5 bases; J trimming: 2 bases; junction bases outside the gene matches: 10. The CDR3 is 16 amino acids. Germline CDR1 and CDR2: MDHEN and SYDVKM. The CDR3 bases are TGTGCCAGCAGTCCCTCGTTGAGCGGGACCACAGATACGCAGTATTTT. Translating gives CASSPSLSGTTDTQYF.

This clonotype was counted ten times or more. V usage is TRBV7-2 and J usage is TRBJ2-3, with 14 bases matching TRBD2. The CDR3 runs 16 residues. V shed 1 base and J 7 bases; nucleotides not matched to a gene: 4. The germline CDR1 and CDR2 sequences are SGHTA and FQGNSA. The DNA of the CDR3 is TGTGCCAGCAGCTTAGTCGGACTAGCGGGAGGACATACGCAGTATTTT. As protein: CASSLVGLAGGHTQYF.

For the CDR3, the DNA is TGTGCCAGCAGCTTAGCCGGGACAGGGCACAATGAGCAGTTCTTC. As protein: CASSLAGTGHNEQFF. The rearrangement links TRBV7-2 to TRBJ2-1; 9 nucleotides agree with TRBD1. V shed 0 bases and J 5 bases; nucleotides not matched to a gene: 2. The CDR3 contains 15 residues. CDR1 SGHTA and CDR2 FQGNSA come from the germline V gene.

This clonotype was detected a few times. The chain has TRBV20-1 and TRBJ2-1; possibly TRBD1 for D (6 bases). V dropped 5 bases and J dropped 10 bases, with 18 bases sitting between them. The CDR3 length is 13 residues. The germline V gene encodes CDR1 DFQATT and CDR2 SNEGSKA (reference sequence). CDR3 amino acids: CSAPEYRGWEQFF. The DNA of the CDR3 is TGCAGTGCTCCTGAGTATAGGGGGTGGGAGCAGTTCTTC.

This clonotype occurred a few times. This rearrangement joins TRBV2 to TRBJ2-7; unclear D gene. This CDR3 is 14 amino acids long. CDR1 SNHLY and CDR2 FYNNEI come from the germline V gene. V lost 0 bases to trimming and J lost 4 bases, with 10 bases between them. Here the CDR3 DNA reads TGTGCCAGCAGTGAAGCCCGCCTTGTATACGAGCAGTACTTC. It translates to CASSEARLVYEQYF.

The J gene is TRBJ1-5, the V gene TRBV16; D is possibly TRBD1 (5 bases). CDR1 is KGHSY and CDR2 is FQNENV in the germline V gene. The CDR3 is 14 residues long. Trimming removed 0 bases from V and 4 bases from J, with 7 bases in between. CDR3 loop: CASSQSNRNQPQHF. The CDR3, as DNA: TGTGCCAGCAGCCAATCGAACAGGAATCAGCCCCAGCATTTT.

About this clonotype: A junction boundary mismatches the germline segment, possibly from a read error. The CDR3 bases are TGTGACAGCACCGAGGGACGGTATAGCAATCAGCCCCAGCATTTT. Its translation is CDSTEGRYSNQPQHF. The rearrangement uses TRBV2 and TRBJ1-5; a possible D gene is TRBD1 (5 bases). Germline loops: CDR1 SNHLY, CDR2 FYNNEI. This CDR3 contains 15 residues.

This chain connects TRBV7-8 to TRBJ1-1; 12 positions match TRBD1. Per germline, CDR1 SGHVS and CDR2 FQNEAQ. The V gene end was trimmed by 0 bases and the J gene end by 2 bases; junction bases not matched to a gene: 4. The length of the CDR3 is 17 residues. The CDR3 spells CASSLASGTGGNTEAFF. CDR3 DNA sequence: TGTGCCAGCAGCTTAGCGTCTGGGACAGGGGGCAACACTGAAGCTTTCTTT.

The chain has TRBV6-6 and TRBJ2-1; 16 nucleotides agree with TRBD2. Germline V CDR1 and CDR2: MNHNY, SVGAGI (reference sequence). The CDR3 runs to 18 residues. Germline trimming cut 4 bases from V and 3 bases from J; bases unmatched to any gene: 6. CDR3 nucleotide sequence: TGTGCCAGCAGTTTGGGACTAGCGGGAGGGGGCCGCTACAATGAGCAGTTCTTC. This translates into CASSLGLAGGGRYNEQFF.

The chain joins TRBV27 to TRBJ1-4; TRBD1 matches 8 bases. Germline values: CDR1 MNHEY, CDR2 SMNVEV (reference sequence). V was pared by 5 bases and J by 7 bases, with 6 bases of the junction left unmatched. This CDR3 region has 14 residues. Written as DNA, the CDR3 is TGTGCCAGCAGTCCTCGAGACAGGGGTGAAAAACTGTTTTTT. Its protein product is CASSPRDRGEKLFF.

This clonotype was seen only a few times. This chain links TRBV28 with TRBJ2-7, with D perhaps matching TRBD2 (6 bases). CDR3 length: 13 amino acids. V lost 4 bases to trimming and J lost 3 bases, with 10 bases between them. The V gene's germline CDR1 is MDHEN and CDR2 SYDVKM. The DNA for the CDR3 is TGTGCCAGCAGTTCGGGACTCCTCTACGAGCAGTACTTC. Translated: CASSSGLLYEQYF. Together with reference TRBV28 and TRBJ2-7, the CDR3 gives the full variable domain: DVKVTQSSRYLVKRTGEKVFLECVQDMDHENMFWYRQDPGLGLRLIYFSYDVKMKEKGDIPEGYSVSREKKERFSLILESASTNQTSMYLCASSSGLLYEQYFGPGTRLTVT.

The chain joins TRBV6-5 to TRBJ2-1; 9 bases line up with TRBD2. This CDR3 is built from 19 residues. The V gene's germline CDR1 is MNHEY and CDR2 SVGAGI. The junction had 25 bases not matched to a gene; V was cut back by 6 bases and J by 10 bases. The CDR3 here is CASSSPVLAGSIDPSEQFF. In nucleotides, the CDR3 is TGTGCCAGCAGCTCGCCGGTTCTAGCGGGATCGATCGACCCTTCAGAGCAGTTCTTC.

CDR3 region: CASSFSIAGGPYNEQFF. In DNA form, the CDR3 reads TGTGCCAGCAGCTTCTCCATAGCGGGGGGGCCCTACAATGAGCAGTTCTTC. This chain uses TRBV5-5 with TRBJ2-1; 11 bases are shared with TRBD2. The ends lost 2 bases at V and 2 bases at J; junction bases unmatched: 6. Germline CDR1 reads SGHKS; CDR2 reads YYEKEE (reference sequence). There are 17 residues in the CDR3.